These 10 T cell receptor beta chains originate from one sample sequenced in a study of Ad26.COV2.S vaccination and SARS-CoV-2 variants. Specified treatment: approximately 18 received Ad26.COV2.S at low or high dose, single or two shots; a few received placebo; per-sample allocation not given. Sampling was done on day 63 after the first vaccine or placebo injection. TCRdb's table, derived via immunoSEQ multiplex PCR, lists solely in-frame clones and lacks some. The sample includes hundreds of thousands of clones, about nine tenths of them seen just once. The sample consisted of peripheral blood, taken in a trial of Ad26.COV2.S vaccine versus placebo. These TCRs come from a person aged 18 to 65 who received the Ad26.COV2.S COVID-19 vaccine or a placebo.

J is TRBJ1-1 and V is TRBV5-1; D is uncertain. The CDR3 extends over 13 amino acids. CDR1 and CDR2 from the germline V gene are SGHRS and YFSETQ. Trimming took 7 bases from V and 5 from J, leaving 15 bases between them. The CDR3 DNA reads as TGCGCCAGCTCCTTTTCACGCGGGACTGAAGCTTTCTTT. Its translation is CASSFSRGTEAFF.

The rearrangement links TRBV6-5 to TRBJ1-2; D gene ambiguous. V shed 10 bases and J shed 0 bases, with 18 bases lying between them. Per the germline V gene, CDR1 is MNHEY and CDR2 is SVGAGI. The CDR3 consists of 15 residues. This chain's CDR3 is CATGELWASNYGYTF. The CDR3 DNA sequence: TGTGCCACAGGAGAGTTATGGGCATCTAACTATGGCTACACCTTC.

This clone was detected only a few times. This chain joins TRBV19 and TRBJ2-7; 9 bases align to TRBD1. CDR3 length: 13 amino acids. Unmatched junction bases numbered 2, after V lost 5 bases and J lost 3 bases. From germline, CDR1 is LNHDA and CDR2 SQIVND (reference sequence). The CDR3 here is CASSEDRGYEQYF. The CDR3 DNA reads as TGTGCCAGTAGTGAGGACAGGGGCTACGAGCAGTACTTC.

This clone turned up a few times. This rearrangement joins TRBV29-1 to TRBJ1-2, with unresolved D. CDR1 SQVTM and CDR2 ANQGSEA come from the germline V gene. Trimming removed 1 base from V and 3 bases from J, with 12 bases in between. CDR3 length equals 14 residues. The chain's CDR3 is CSVEGGGKHYGYTF. CDR3 bases: TGCAGCGTTGAAGGGGGAGGGAAGCACTATGGCTACACCTTC.

This rearrangement joins TRBV7-9 to TRBJ2-5, with D unclear. In germline, CDR1 is SEHNR, CDR2 FQNEAQ (reference sequence). This CDR3 region has 12 residues. The V and J ends lost 5 bases and 5 bases respectively, with 9 bases between them. DNA for the CDR3: TGTGCCAGCAGCCATGGGTGGGAGACCCAGTACTTC. This codes for CASSHGWETQYF.

This chain uses TRBV5-4 with TRBJ1-6; possible D gene TRBD1, 6 bases. Germline CDR1 and CDR2: SGHNT and YYREEE (reference sequence). The CDR3 has 14 residues. V dropped 2 bases and J dropped 8 bases, with 11 bases sitting between them. The CDR3 reads CASSLWGAHSPLHF. CDR3 nucleotides: TGTGCCAGCAGCTTATGGGGGGCGCATTCACCCCTCCACTTT.

The chain joins TRBV9 to TRBJ2-1, with 7 bases aligning to TRBD2. Germline-derived CDR1 and CDR2 are SGDLS and YYNGEE. J was trimmed by 0 bases and V by 7 bases; bases with no gene match: 7. The CDR3 sequence is 15 residues long. The CDR3 here is CASGSGTTSYNEQFF. The CDR3 DNA is TGTGCCAGCGGTTCCGGGACTACCTCCTACAATGAGCAGTTCTTC.

CDR3 sequence: CACRGPNSGANVLTF. CDR3 coding DNA: TGTGCCTGCAGGGGGCCCAACTCTGGGGCCAACGTCCTGACTTTC. The J gene is TRBJ2-6, the V gene TRBV19; 8 positions agree with TRBD1. Germline V gene lookup returns CDR1 LNHDA and CDR2 SQIVND (reference sequence). The V and J ends lost 11 bases and 0 bases, in that order; junction bases with no gene match: 6. The CDR3 has 15 amino acids.

The genes are TRBV3-1 (or the pseudogene TRBV3-2) and TRBJ1-2; D gene uncertain. The CDR3 extends over 14 amino acids. Germline V CDR1 and CDR2: LGHDT, YNNKEL (reference sequence). V lost 0 bases and J 7 bases, leaving 12 bases between the germline ends. The CDR3 is CASSQDQLRGGYTF. The CDR3 bases are TGTGCCAGCAGCCAAGATCAGTTAAGAGGTGGCTACACCTTC.

This chain connects TRBV5-4 to TRBJ2-2, with a weak D call TRBD1 (6 bases). The V end was cut by 4 bases, the J end by 7 bases, with 20 bases between. There are 16 residues in the CDR3. CDR1 and CDR2 from the germline V gene are SGHNT and YYREEE (reference sequence). DNA for the CDR3: TGTGCCAGCAGCCCATCGGCAGGGGATTTCGGCGGGGAGCTGTTTTTT. It encodes CASSPSAGDFGGELFF.